These 15 T cell receptor beta chains came from one sample sequenced in a study of T-cell reconstitution after alpha-beta-depleted transplantation in children. For TCRbeta, the library was prepared with unique molecular identifiers. TCRdb independently ran MiXCR on the PCR reads; one entry per CDR3 protein. The sample records some 460,000 distinct CDR3 sequences, around 15% being singletons. Here the sequenced sample was PBMCs, mostly from graft donor cells, taken 360 days after TCRalphabeta/CD19-depleted stem cell transplant. All receptors come from a boy in the first two years of life who had a stem cell transplant for Wiskott-Aldrich syndrome, so the T cells may come from the graft donor.

This clonotype was recorded many times. The chain couples TRBV7-2 to TRBJ2-1; D perhaps matches TRBD1 (5 bases). Germline loops: CDR1 SGHTA, CDR2 FQGNSA. Trimming removed 3 bases from V and 10 bases from J, with 13 bases in between. The CDR3 sequence is 13 residues long. CDR3 region: CASSLALGVEQFF. CDR3 nucleotides: TGTGCCAGCAGCTTGGCCCTAGGGGTAGAGCAGTTCTTC.

There are a few counts of this clonotype. This chain joins TRBV12-3 or TRBV12-4 and TRBJ1-2, with a tentative D call TRBD1 (5 bases). The CDR3 has 13 amino acids. Trimming left V 7 bases short and J 3 bases short, with 12 bases between. DNA of the CDR3: TGTGCCAGCAACCCGGGAGGGGACTATGGCTACACCTTC. Protein: CASNPGGDYGYTF.

This clonotype was recorded a few times. The chain uses TRBV11-3 and TRBJ2-2; 12 bases fit TRBD2. The germline V gene has CDR1 SGHNT and CDR2 YENEEA. The CDR3 sequence is 22 residues long. V lost 2 bases, J lost 0 bases, and 16 bases stayed unmatched. CDR3: CASSLPRAGRLAGDANTGELFF. CDR3 bases: TGTGCCAGCAGCTTACCTAGGGCCGGGCGACTAGCGGGAGACGCGAACACCGGGGAGCTGTTTTTT.

CDR3 nucleotides: TGTGCCAGCAGTGGTTATAGCGGTCTATACAATGAGCAGTTCTTC. Its protein is CASSGYSGLYNEQFF. V usage is TRBV25-1 and J usage is TRBJ2-1; tentatively, D is TRBD2 (6 bases). This CDR3 region has 15 residues. Trimming left V 4 bases short and J 4 bases short, with 14 bases between. Per the germline V gene, CDR1 is MGHDK and CDR2 is SYGVNS.

CDR3 DNA sequence: TGTGCCAGCAGCTTAGAGGAGGGGAGCGGGGAGCTGTTTTTT. This gives the protein CASSLEEGSGELFF. The rearrangement joins TRBV7-2 to TRBJ2-2; weak D call: TRBD2 (6 bases). CDR3 length: 14 amino acids. V lost 1 base to trimming and J lost 7 bases, with 10 bases between them. Germline CDR1 reads SGHTA; CDR2 reads FQGNSA. Drawing the rest from reference TRBV7-2 and TRBJ2-2, the complete variable domain is GAGVSQSPSNKVTEKGKDVELRCDPISGHTALYWYRQSLGQGLEFLIYFQGNSAPDKSGLPSDRFSAERTGGSVSTLTIQRTQQEDSAVYLCASSLEEGSGELFFGEGSRLTVL.

This clonotype was counted only a few times. The gene calls are TRBV7-2 and TRBJ2-5; 10 bases line up with TRBD2. The CDR3 is made up of 17 amino acids. The V segment lost 5 bases and the J segment 2 bases; nucleotides outside the gene matches: 11. In germline, CDR1 is SGHTA, CDR2 FQGNSA. This CDR3 is CASSPLAGALLQETQYF. The DNA for the CDR3 is TGTGCCAGCAGCCCCCTAGCGGGAGCACTCCTTCAAGAGACCCAGTACTTC. The full variable domain, completed using reference TRBV7-2 and TRBJ2-5, is GAGVSQSPSNKVTEKGKDVELRCDPISGHTALYWYRQSLGQGLEFLIYFQGNSAPDKSGLPSDRFSAERTGGSVSTLTIQRTQQEDSAVYLCASSPLAGALLQETQYFGPGTRLLVL.

The V and J genes are TRBV10-1 and TRBJ2-1; D could derive from TRBD1 or TRBD2 (5 bases each). Trimming left V 4 bases short and J 1 base short, with 11 bases between. CDR1 WNHNN and CDR2 SYGVQD come from the germline V gene (reference sequence). This CDR3 comprises 15 residues. Here the CDR3 reads CASSGGPRSYNEQFF. The CDR3 DNA reads TGCGCCAGCAGTGGGGGACCGCGATCCTACAATGAGCAGTTCTTC.

V and J are TRBV10-3 and TRBJ2-3; tentative D call: TRBD1 (6 bases). Trimming removed 5 bases from V and 0 bases from J, with 9 bases in between. The CDR3 loop spans 14 amino acids. In germline, CDR1 is ENHRY, CDR2 SYGVKD. CDR3 sequence (DNA): TGTGCCATCAGTAGGGGGAAGAGCACAGATACGCAGTATTTT. Amino acid sequence: CAISRGKSTDTQYF.

The J gene is TRBJ2-5, the V gene TRBV4-3, with 8 bases that match TRBD2. After removal of 5 bases from V and 3 bases from J, the junction contained 5 bases not matched to a gene. Germline V gene lookup returns CDR1 LGHNA and CDR2 YSLEER. The CDR3 totals 14 residues. CDR3 sequence reads: CASSYRAGEETQYF. CDR3 bases: TGCGCCAGCAGCTACCGAGCGGGAGAAGAGACCCAGTACTTC.

This clonotype has just a few counts. The chain carries TRBV20-1 and TRBJ1-4; D unresolved. This CDR3 is built from 15 residues. Germline CDR1 is DFQATT and CDR2 is SNEGSKA (reference sequence). Trimming removed 0 bases at V and 7 bases at J, with 15 bases between. In nucleotides, the CDR3 is TGCAGTGCTAGAGATCCCCACGGCGGGAGTGAAAAACTGTTTTTT. Its translation is CSARDPHGGSEKLFF.

This clonotype has just a few counts. The gene calls are TRBV7-9 and TRBJ2-1, with D perhaps matching TRBD1 (6 bases). Trimming removed 2 bases from V and 6 bases from J, with 11 bases in between. The CDR3 extends over 14 amino acids. Looked up from germline, CDR1 is SEHNR and CDR2 is FQNEAQ (reference sequence). The CDR3 region has the DNA TGTGCCAGCAGCTTACGAGGACAGATCAATGAGCAGTTCTTC. It encodes CASSLRGQINEQFF.

The chain employs TRBV4-2 and TRBJ2-1; 11 nucleotides match TRBD2. The CDR3 consists of 16 residues. V lost 4 bases to trimming and J lost 9 bases; unmatched junction nucleotides: 11. Germline V gives CDR1 LGHNA, CDR2 YNFKEQ. The CDR3 DNA reads TGTGCCAGCAGCCGAAAAACGACTAGCGGGACTGGTGAGCAGTTCTTC. Residues: CASSRKTTSGTGEQFF.

The chain carries TRBV18 and TRBJ2-2, with 10 bases aligning to TRBD2. CDR1 and CDR2 from the germline V gene are KGHSH and LQKENI. The CDR3 runs 15 residues. J gave up 1 base and V 5 bases, and 1 base lay outside the gene matches. The CDR3 DNA sequence: TGTGCCAGCTCAACTAGCGGGATGAACACCGGGGAGCTGTTTTTT. It translates to CASSTSGMNTGELFF.

This clonotype has more than one count but fewer than ten. The CDR3 loop reads CASSEGGVTEAFF. Written as DNA, the CDR3 is TGTGCCAGCAGTGAGGGAGGGGTTACTGAAGCTTTCTTT. The rearrangement links TRBV2 to TRBJ1-1; TRBD1 is a possible D gene (5 bases). V lost 3 bases to trimming and J lost 5 bases, with 10 bases between them. This CDR3 spans 13 amino acids. CDR1 is SNHLY and CDR2 is FYNNEI in the germline V gene.

This clonotype occurred many times. Here the CDR3 DNA reads TGTGCCACCAGTGATGGTCCAGGGGAGACCCAGTACTTC. This translates into CATSDGPGETQYF. The chain is built from TRBV24-1 and TRBJ2-5; possible D gene TRBD1, 5 bases. V was clipped by 3 bases and J by 5 bases, with 9 bases between them. CDR3 length: 13 amino acids. Germline V gene data show CDR1 as KGHDR and CDR2 as SFDVKD.